Listed here are 22 T cell receptor beta chains from one sample, sequenced in a study of CD8 T cells in ankylosing spondylitis. Each CDR3 protein gets one entry after TCRdb re-called the 5' RACE reads with MiXCR. In the table there are roughly 97,000 distinct CDR3 sequences, about 8.3% of which are singletons. Sequencing was performed on blood, either unsorted or a sorted T cell fraction (not recorded which). These receptors were collected from a male donor with ankylosing spondylitis or in good health (not recorded which).

This clonotype was seen many times. The CDR3: CASTRRRVYSYEQYF. The CDR3 DNA follows: TGTGCCAGCACCCGACGGCGGGTTTACTCCTACGAGCAGTACTTC. This chain joins TRBV11-2 and TRBJ2-7; weak D call: TRBD2 (5 bases). Germline-derived CDR1 and CDR2 are SGHAT and FQNNGV. The CDR3 totals 15 residues. V was cut by 7 bases and J by 0 bases, with 16 bases left in between.

As to this clonotype: A much larger clone lies one base from this, so it may be a read error. This chain links TRBV6-1 with TRBJ1-3, with D unresolved. This CDR3 contains 13 residues. From germline, CDR1 is MNHNS and CDR2 SASEGT. CDR3 sequence: CTSTDFSGNTIYF. The CDR3 nucleotides read TGTACCAGCACGGACTTCTCTGGAAACACCATATATTTT.

This clonotype occurred a few times. The chain joins TRBV18 to TRBJ2-5; D is perhaps TRBD1 or TRBD2 (5 bases each). The germline CDR1 and CDR2 sequences are KGHSH and LQKENI. The CDR3 spans 16 residues. V was shortened by 5 bases and J by 0 bases, with 16 bases between the two germline ends. The DNA of the CDR3 is TGTGCCAGCTCAGGACAACCTACGGGACACCAAGAGACCCAGTACTTC. It encodes CASSGQPTGHQETQYF. The complete variable domain, with remaining parts taken from reference TRBV18 and TRBJ2-5, reads NAGVMQNPRHLVRRRGQEARLRCSPMKGHSHVYWYRQLPEEGLKFMVYLQKENIIDESGMPKERFSAEFPKEGPSILRIQQVVRGDSAAYFCASSGQPTGHQETQYFGPGTRLLVL.

This clonotype was seen at least ten times. The chain couples TRBV12-3 or TRBV12-4 to TRBJ2-4; D is unresolved. Trimming removed 6 bases at V and 6 bases at J, with 12 bases between. This CDR3 has 13 residues. CDR3 DNA: TGTGCCAGCAGGTTTACGGCCGGAAACATTCAGTACTTC. Translation gives CASRFTAGNIQYF.

This clonotype was seen at least ten times. V and J are TRBV3-1 and TRBJ2-7; D gene uncertain. The V end lost 0 bases, the J end lost 1 base, and 10 bases lay between the germline ends. The V gene's germline CDR1 is LGHDT and CDR2 YNNKEL (reference sequence). This CDR3 spans 15 amino acids. CDR3 protein: CASSQEPVLSYEQYF. The DNA of the CDR3 is TGTGCCAGCAGCCAAGAACCAGTACTTTCCTACGAGCAGTACTTC.

In this sample, this clonotype turned up a few times. The chain links TRBV9 to TRBJ2-1; possibly TRBD2 for D (5 bases). V dropped 2 bases and J dropped 4 bases, with 16 bases sitting between them. This CDR3 spans 16 amino acids. The germline V gene has CDR1 SGDLS and CDR2 YYNGEE. The CDR3 region has the DNA TGTGCCAGCAGCGTGGGAGCGGTCGAATTTTACAATGAGCAGTTCTTC. It yields the protein CASSVGAVEFYNEQFF. The whole variable domain, remainder taken from reference TRBV9 and TRBJ2-1, is DSGVTQTPKHLITATGQRVTLRCSPRSGDLSVYWYQQSLDQGLQFLIQYYNGEERAKGNILERFSAQQFPDLHSELNLSSLELGDSALYFCASSVGAVEFYNEQFFGPGTRLTVL.

This clonotype was detected many times. The V call is TRBV20-1, the J call TRBJ2-1; D gene uncertain. This CDR3 contains 14 residues. Germline V gene lookup returns CDR1 DFQATT and CDR2 SNEGSKA (reference sequence). V shed 0 bases and J shed 5 bases, with 11 bases lying between them. The CDR3 reads CSAREGGIDNEQFF. The CDR3, as DNA: TGCAGTGCTAGAGAAGGTGGGATAGACAATGAGCAGTTCTTC.

This clonotype was seen only a few times. V gene TRBV5-5 combines with J gene TRBJ1-1, with D maybe TRBD1 (6 bases). The CDR3 is 15 amino acids. Germline loops: CDR1 SGHKS, CDR2 YYEKEE (reference sequence). With 0 bases removed from V and 0 bases from J, the gap between germline ends came to 9 bases. CDR3 in DNA: TGTGCCAGCAGCTTGGGAGGACAGATGAACACTGAAGCTTTCTTT. Residues: CASSLGGQMNTEAFF.

In this sample, this clonotype turned up many times. The gene calls are TRBV21-1 and TRBJ2-7; TRBD1 reflects the table's D call only, with no check against the DNA. TRBV21-1 is a recognized pseudogene. The CDR3 is made up of 10 amino acids. The CDR3 loop is CAGGSREQYF. The CDR3 DNA reads as TGTGCCGGGGGCAGTCGCGAGCAGTACTTC.

Ten or more counts support this clonotype. The gene calls are TRBV4-3 and TRBJ1-2; no firm D call. The germline V and J ends were trimmed by 0 bases and 5 bases, with 7 bases remaining between them. This CDR3 is built from 13 residues. CDR1 LGHNA and CDR2 YSLEER come from the germline V gene. The CDR3 sequence is CASSQDVKYGYTF. CDR3 nucleotides: TGCGCCAGCAGCCAAGATGTGAAATATGGCTACACCTTC.

The chain links TRBV28 to TRBJ1-2; D perhaps matches TRBD1 (5 bases). CDR3 size: 15 residues. In germline, CDR1 is MDHEN, CDR2 SYDVKM. V was cut by 3 bases and J by 1 base, with 12 bases left in between. CDR3 region: CASSFPLDSNYGYTF. In nucleotides, the CDR3 is TGTGCCAGCAGTTTTCCTCTTGACAGTAACTATGGCTACACCTTC.

This clonotype was found many times. Here the CDR3 DNA reads TGCAGTGCCTCGGGTACTAGCGGGAGTAGTGTCGAGCAGTACTTC. Translated, it gives CSASGTSGSSVEQYF. The chain links TRBV20-1 to TRBJ2-7; TRBD2 matches at 11 bases. V was clipped by 6 bases and J by 6 bases; unmatched bases: 13. The CDR3 extends over 15 amino acids. Germline V gives CDR1 DFQATT, CDR2 SNEGSKA (reference sequence).

This clonotype was seen ten or more times. This sequence joins TRBV12-3 or TRBV12-4 and TRBJ2-3, with D unclear. Between the trimmed V and J ends, which lost 6 bases and 2 bases, there was a span of 6 bases. CDR3 length: 12 amino acids. The CDR3 here is CASRWNTDTQYF. The DNA for the CDR3 is TGTGCCAGCAGGTGGAACACAGATACGCAGTATTTT.

Many counts were recorded for this clonotype. This chain links TRBV7-2 with TRBJ2-3; D perhaps matches TRBD2 (6 bases). From germline, CDR1 is SGHTA and CDR2 FQGNSA. Trimming removed 3 bases at V and 4 bases at J, with 17 bases between. The CDR3 sequence is 16 residues long. The chain's CDR3 is CASSFYLSEGPDTQYF. CDR3 coding DNA: TGTGCCAGCAGCTTTTATCTATCGGAGGGTCCAGATACGCAGTATTTT. Drawing the rest from reference TRBV7-2 and TRBJ2-3, the complete variable domain is GAGVSQSPSNKVTEKGKDVELRCDPISGHTALYWYRQSLGQGLEFLIYFQGNSAPDKSGLPSDRFSAERTGGSVSTLTIQRTQQEDSAVYLCASSFYLSEGPDTQYFGPGTRLTVL.

Notes on this clonotype: A much larger clone is a single base away; this may be a read error. This sequence joins TRBV12-3 or TRBV12-4 and TRBJ2-1, with D tentatively TRBD1 or TRBD2 (5 bases each). This CDR3 region has 14 residues. In DNA, the CDR3 is TGTACCAGCAGTTTCTCGGGGCGACGATATGAGCAGTTCTTC. Encoded protein: CTSSFSGRRYEQFF.

This clonotype was recorded many times. The gene calls are TRBV25-1 and TRBJ2-5; no clear D. Germline V lookup: CDR1 MGHDK, CDR2 SYGVNS. V was clipped by 6 bases and J by 3 bases, with 11 bases between them. CDR3 length: 13 amino acids. The CDR3 DNA follows: TGTGCCAGCAGCCCTATTGGGGAAGAGACCCAGTACTTC. It specifies CASSPIGEETQYF.

This clonotype was recorded many times. The chain has TRBV29-1 and TRBJ1-1; D is undetermined. The CDR3 is 15 residues long. Germline V gives CDR1 SQVTM, CDR2 ANQGSEA. V shed 1 base and J shed 1 base, with 13 bases lying between them. The CDR3 here is CSVEGVGSPNTEAFF. The CDR3 nucleotides are TGCAGCGTTGAAGGGGTTGGCAGCCCGAACACTGAAGCTTTCTTT.

Many counts were recorded for this clonotype. J is TRBJ1-1 and V is TRBV27; D is unclear. This CDR3 is built from 13 residues. Germline V lookup: CDR1 MNHEY, CDR2 SMNVEV (reference sequence). V was trimmed by 3 bases and J by 3 bases, leaving 8 bases between them. CDR3 loop: CASSLELYTEAFF. CDR3 DNA sequence: TGTGCCAGCAGTTTGGAGTTGTACACTGAAGCTTTCTTT.

A remark on this clonotype: A read error may explain this, as a much larger clone is one base away. The rearrangement uses TRBV4-2 and TRBJ2-7; 10 bases fit TRBD2. CDR3 size: 16 residues. Germline CDR1 is LGHNA and CDR2 is YNFKEQ. CDR3 sequence (DNA): TGTGCCGGCAGCCAAGATCAAGCGGGAGGGAGTTACGAGCAGTACTTC. Encoded protein: CAGSQDQAGGSYEQYF.

This clonotype came up many times. At one end, the junction sequence differs from germline, possibly due to a read error. The gene calls are TRBV7-7 and TRBJ1-4; the D is unclear. Germline CDR1 reads SSHAT; CDR2 reads FNYEAQ (reference sequence). The CDR3 loop spans 14 amino acids. CDR3 region: CASTRTATNEKLFF. CDR3 sequence (DNA): TGTGCTAGCACCCGAACTGCAACTAATGAAAAACTGTTTTTT.

This clonotype has more than one count but fewer than ten. The chain links TRBV7-8 to TRBJ2-3; a weak D match, TRBD2 (6 bases). The CDR3 has 17 amino acids. V lost 4 bases, J lost 2 bases, and 19 bases lay in between. Germline V gene lookup returns CDR1 SGHVS and CDR2 FQNEAQ. CDR3 sequence: CASSSYGLAPLTDTQYF. Here the CDR3 DNA reads TGTGCCAGCAGCTCTTACGGTCTAGCGCCACTCACAGATACGCAGTATTTT. The whole variable domain, remainder taken from reference TRBV7-8 and TRBJ2-3, is GAGVSQSPRYKVAKRGQDVALRCDPISGHVSLFWYQQALGQGPEFLTYFQNEAQLDKSGLPSDRFFAERPEGSVSTLKIQRTQQEDSAVYLCASSSYGLAPLTDTQYFGPGTRLTVL.

This chain uses TRBV12-3 or TRBV12-4 with TRBJ1-4; D gene unclear. This CDR3 contains 13 residues. Trimming removed 5 bases at V and 7 bases at J, with 11 bases between. The CDR3 sequence is CASSRQHGEKLFF. The CDR3 DNA reads TGTGCCAGCAGTAGGCAGCACGGTGAAAAACTGTTTTTT.